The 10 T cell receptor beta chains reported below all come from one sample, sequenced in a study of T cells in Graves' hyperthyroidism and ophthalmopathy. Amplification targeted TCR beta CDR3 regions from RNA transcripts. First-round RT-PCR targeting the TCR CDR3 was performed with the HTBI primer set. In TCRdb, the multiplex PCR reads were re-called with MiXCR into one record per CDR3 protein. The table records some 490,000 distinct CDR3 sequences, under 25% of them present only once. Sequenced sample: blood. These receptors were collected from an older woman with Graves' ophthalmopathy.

The CDR3 is CATLRRREQYF. CDR3 nucleotide sequence: TGTGCCACTCTCAGGAGGCGCGAGCAGTACTTC. This chain joins TRBV6-1 and TRBJ2-7; D might be TRBD2 (5 bases). Germline V gene sequence: CDR1 MNHNS, CDR2 SASEGT. V shed 10 bases and J shed 6 bases, with 13 bases lying between them. The CDR3 runs to 11 residues.

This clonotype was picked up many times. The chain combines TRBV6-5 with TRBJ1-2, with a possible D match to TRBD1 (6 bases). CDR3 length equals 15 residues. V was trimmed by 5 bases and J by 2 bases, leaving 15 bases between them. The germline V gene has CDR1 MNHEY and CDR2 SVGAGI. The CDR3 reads CASSTPGGANYGYTF. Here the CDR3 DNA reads TGTGCCAGCAGTACTCCGGGGGGGGCCAACTATGGCTACACCTTC.

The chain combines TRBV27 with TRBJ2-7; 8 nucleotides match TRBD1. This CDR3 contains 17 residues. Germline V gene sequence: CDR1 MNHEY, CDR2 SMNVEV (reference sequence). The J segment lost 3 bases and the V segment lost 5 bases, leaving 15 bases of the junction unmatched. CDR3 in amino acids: CASSHISQGGNLYEQYF. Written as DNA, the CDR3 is TGTGCCAGCAGTCACATATCACAGGGGGGCAATCTCTACGAGCAGTACTTC.

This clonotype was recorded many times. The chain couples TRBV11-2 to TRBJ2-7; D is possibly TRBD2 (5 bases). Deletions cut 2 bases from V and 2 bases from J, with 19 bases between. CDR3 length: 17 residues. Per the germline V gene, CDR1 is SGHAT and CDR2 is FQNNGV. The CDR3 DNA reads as TGTGCCAGCAGCTTAACAGCGTCCTCAGCGGCACCCTACGAGCAGTACTTC. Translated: CASSLTASSAAPYEQYF.

CDR3 nucleotide sequence: TGCGCCAGCAGTGACTTTCGTGCTTATCAGCCCCAGCATTTT. This encodes CASSDFRAYQPQHF. The rearrangement joins TRBV10-2 to TRBJ1-5; no clear D. The V end lost 3 bases, the J end lost 5 bases, and 11 bases lay between the germline ends. The CDR3 consists of 14 residues. CDR1 is WSHSY and CDR2 is SAAADI in the germline V gene.

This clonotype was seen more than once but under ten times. The CDR3 loop is CASSLGPYSSYEQYF. The DNA for the CDR3 is TGTGCCAGCAGCTTGGGTCCTTATAGCTCCTACGAGCAGTACTTC. The V call is TRBV7-2, the J call TRBJ2-7; D gene unclear. The V gene lost 3 bases and the J gene lost 0 bases, with 12 bases spanning the gap. This CDR3 region has 15 residues. Germline V gene lookup returns CDR1 SGHTA and CDR2 FQGNSA.

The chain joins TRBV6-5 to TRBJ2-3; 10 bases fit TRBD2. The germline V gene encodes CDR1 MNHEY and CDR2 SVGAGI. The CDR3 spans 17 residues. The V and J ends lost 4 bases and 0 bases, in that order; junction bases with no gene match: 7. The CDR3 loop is CASSSETSGRSTDTQYF. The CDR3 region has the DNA TGTGCCAGCAGTTCTGAGACTAGCGGGCGCAGCACAGATACGCAGTATTTT.

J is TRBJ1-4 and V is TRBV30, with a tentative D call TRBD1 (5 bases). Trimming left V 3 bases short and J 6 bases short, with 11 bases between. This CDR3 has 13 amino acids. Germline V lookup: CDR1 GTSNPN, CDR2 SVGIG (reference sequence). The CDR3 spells CAWRAGLDEKLFF. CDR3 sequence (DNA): TGTGCCTGGAGGGCAGGGCTGGATGAAAAACTGTTTTTT.

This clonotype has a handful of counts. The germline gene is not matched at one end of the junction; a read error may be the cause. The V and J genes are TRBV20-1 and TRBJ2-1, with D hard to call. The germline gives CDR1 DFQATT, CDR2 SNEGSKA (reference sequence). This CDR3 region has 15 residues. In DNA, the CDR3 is TGCAGTGCCGTCTCCGCGGAGACCTCCTTCAATGAGCAGTTCTTC. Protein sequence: CSAVSAETSFNEQFF.

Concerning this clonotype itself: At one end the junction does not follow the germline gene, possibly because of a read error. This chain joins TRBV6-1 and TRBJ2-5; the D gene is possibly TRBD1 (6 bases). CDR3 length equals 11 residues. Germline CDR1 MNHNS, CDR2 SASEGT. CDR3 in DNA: TGTGCCAGCACCTCTACCACGGGACAAGTCTTC. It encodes CASTSTTGQVF.